This T cell receptor beta chain was obtained from a study of shared clonotypes between healthy human individuals. At the level of the study: The donor pool was made up of a couple of women and three men aged 18 to 49.

In the authors' workflow: ImmunoSEQ output held junction-only sequences without quality scores, so filtering differed. The table came from immunoSEQ multiplex PCR; TCRdb's copy has only in-frame clones and leaves some out. V, J and clone size are those of that table, while D and trimming were read from the DNA. The table records approximately 840,000 clones, approximately 96% of them present only once. The naive CD8 population came from CD45RO-negative cells selected for CCR7, without terminally differentiated effector memory CD45RA+ cells. Input material: naive CD8+ T cells sorted from blood. The receptor was isolated from a man aged 25 to 40 in good health.

In DNA, the CDR3 is TGTGCCAGCAGACGGGGGATCTCCTACGAGCAGTACTTC. The encoded protein is CASRRGISYEQYF. This chain links TRBV7-9 with TRBJ2-7, with D maybe TRBD2 (6 bases). The CDR3 runs to 13 residues. V was shortened by 6 bases and J by 0 bases, with 9 bases between the two germline ends. Germline V gene lookup returns CDR1 SEHNR and CDR2 FQNEAQ (reference sequence).